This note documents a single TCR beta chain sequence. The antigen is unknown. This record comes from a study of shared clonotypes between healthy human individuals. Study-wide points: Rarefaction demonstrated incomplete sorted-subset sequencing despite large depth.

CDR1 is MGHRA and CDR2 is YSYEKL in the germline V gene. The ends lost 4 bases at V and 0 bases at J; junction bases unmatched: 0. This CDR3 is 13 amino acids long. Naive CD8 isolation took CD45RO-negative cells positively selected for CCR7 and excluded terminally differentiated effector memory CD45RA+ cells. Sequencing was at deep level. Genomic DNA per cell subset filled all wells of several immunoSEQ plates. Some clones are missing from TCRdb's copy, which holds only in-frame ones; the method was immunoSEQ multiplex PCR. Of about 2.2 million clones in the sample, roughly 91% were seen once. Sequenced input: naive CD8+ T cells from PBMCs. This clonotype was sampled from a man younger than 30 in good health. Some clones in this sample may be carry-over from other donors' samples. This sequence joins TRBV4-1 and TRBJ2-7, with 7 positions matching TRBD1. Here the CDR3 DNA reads TGCGCCAGCAGCCGGACAGGCTCCTACGAGCAGTACTTC. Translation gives CASSRTGSYEQYF.